These 15 T cell receptor beta chains came from one sample sequenced in a study of PD-1 blockade in classical Hodgkin lymphoma. Noted time point: newly diagnosed, previously untreated cHL patient sample. Repertoires were generated with immunoSEQ multiplex PCR, while TCRdb's copy carries only in-frame clones and drops some. The sample gives approximately 30,000 clones, about 89% of which show up once; around 3.8% is in the top ten. Sequencing input: peripheral blood mononuclear cells (PBMCs). The receptors were sampled from a human donor with classical Hodgkin lymphoma.

This clone was detected a few times. V is TRBV6-4 and J is TRBJ2-2; weak D call: TRBD1 (5 bases). V lost 0 bases, J lost 1 base, and 9 bases lay in between. Looked up from germline, CDR1 is MRHNA and CDR2 is SNTAGT. The CDR3 covers 16 residues. The CDR3 sequence: CASSDSYQGNTGELFF. The CDR3 nucleotides are TGTGCCAGCAGTGACTCTTACCAGGGGAACACCGGGGAGCTGTTTTTT.

CDR3 coding DNA: TGTGCCAGCAGCCCAGGACAGGGGGCTGTGGAAGAGCAGTACTTC. This codes for CASSPGQGAVEEQYF. The V gene is TRBV7-3, the J gene TRBJ2-7; TRBD1 matches at 11 bases. In germline, CDR1 is SGHTA, CDR2 FQGTGA. Trimming took 5 bases from V and 7 from J; bases not matched to a gene: 10. The CDR3 totals 15 residues.

The V call is TRBV28, the J call TRBJ2-1; D is uncertain. This CDR3 has 17 residues. Trimming removed 4 bases from V and 5 bases from J, with 21 bases in between. Germline V CDR1 and CDR2: MDHEN, SYDVKM. The CDR3 DNA reads TGTGCCAGCAGTTCCCTTATGTCCAGGACCCCGAACAATGAGCAGTTCTTC. Its protein product is CASSSLMSRTPNNEQFF.

This rearrangement joins TRBV7-8 to TRBJ2-2, with D uncertain. CDR3 length equals 15 residues. CDR1 is SGHVS and CDR2 is FQNEAQ in the germline V gene. Trimming took off 1 base at V and 2 bases at J, with 8 bases between the two ends. The DNA for the CDR3 is TGTGCCAGCAGCTTAGGAGCAGTAAACACCGGGGAGCTGTTTTTT. Its protein product is CASSLGAVNTGELFF.

The chain recombines TRBV7-2 with TRBJ1-1, with D perhaps matching TRBD1 (5 bases). There are 15 residues in the CDR3. Germline V gives CDR1 SGHTA, CDR2 FQGNSA. V gave up 3 bases and J gave up 2 bases, with 13 bases separating them. The CDR3 spells CASSLSGGVNTEAFF. CDR3 nucleotide sequence: TGTGCCAGCAGCTTGTCCGGAGGGGTCAACACTGAAGCTTTCTTT.

The CDR3 protein is CASSLGRAGETQYF. As DNA, the CDR3 is TGCGCCAGCAGCTTAGGCAGGGCCGGAGAGACCCAGTACTTC. The V call is TRBV5-1, the J call TRBJ2-5; a possible D gene is TRBD1 (5 bases). Trimming removed 2 bases from V and 4 bases from J, with 12 bases in between. The CDR3 runs to 14 residues. Looked up from germline, CDR1 is SGHRS and CDR2 is YFSETQ.

The rearrangement links TRBV6-4 to TRBJ2-1, with D possibly matching TRBD2 (5 bases). Germline V CDR1 and CDR2: MRHNA, SNTAGT. The CDR3 spans 15 residues. V lost 2 bases to trimming and J lost 0 bases, with 8 bases between them. The CDR3 DNA is TGTGCCAGCAGTGACGGGGAGAGCTCCTACAATGAGCAGTTCTTC. Translation gives CASSDGESSYNEQFF.

CDR3 bases: TGTGCCAGCAGTTTACCTCGAAGGGGCACTGAAGCTTTCTTT. This codes for CASSLPRRGTEAFF. The rearrangement links TRBV28 to TRBJ1-1, with D possibly TRBD1 on 5 matching bases. CDR1 is MDHEN and CDR2 is SYDVKM in the germline V gene. Trimming removed 2 bases at V and 4 bases at J, with 11 bases between. The CDR3 contains 14 residues.

The chain has TRBV7-9 and TRBJ1-3, with D hard to call. The CDR3 extends over 15 amino acids. Germline-derived CDR1 and CDR2 are SEHNR and FQNEAQ (reference sequence). Trimming stripped 3 bases from V and 4 bases from J, with 13 bases between. CDR3 region: CASSFSVGFGNTIYF. In DNA form, the CDR3 reads TGTGCCAGCAGCTTCAGCGTAGGGTTCGGAAACACCATATATTTT.

The V and J genes are TRBV19 and TRBJ2-2; TRBD2 agrees at 14 bases. The CDR3 is 20 amino acids. V lost 1 base to trimming and J lost 3 bases; unmatched junction nucleotides: 10. From germline, CDR1 is LNHDA and CDR2 SQIVND (reference sequence). CDR3 sequence: CASSIARTSGRRRDTGELFF. CDR3 in DNA: TGTGCCAGTAGTATAGCCCGGACTAGCGGGAGGCGAAGGGACACCGGGGAGCTGTTTTTT.

The rearrangement joins TRBV5-1 to TRBJ2-7, with TRBD1 matching over 8 bases. The germline CDR1 and CDR2 sequences are SGHRS and YFSETQ. This CDR3 comprises 14 residues. V was pared by 0 bases and J by 7 bases, with 6 bases of the junction left unmatched. The CDR3 DNA reads as TGCGCCAGCAGCTTGGAAGCGACAGGGGTTGAGCAGTACTTC. This codes for CASSLEATGVEQYF.

CDR3 nucleotide sequence: TGTGCCAGTAGTGAACAAGCGGGTAGCACAGATACGCAGTATTTT. This gives the protein CASSEQAGSTDTQYF. The J gene is TRBJ2-3, the V gene TRBV19, with D tentatively TRBD2 (6 bases). V was cut by 5 bases and J by 0 bases, with 12 bases left in between. From germline, CDR1 is LNHDA and CDR2 SQIVND (reference sequence). This CDR3 is 15 amino acids long.

The chain carries TRBV28 and TRBJ2-1; 9 bases are shared with TRBD2. Germline-derived CDR1 and CDR2 are MDHEN and SYDVKM. The CDR3 is 15 residues long. The ends lost 5 bases at V and 7 bases at J; junction bases unmatched: 9. CDR3 loop: CASSPPTSGGNEQFF. DNA of the CDR3: TGTGCCAGCAGTCCACCGACTAGCGGCGGAAATGAGCAGTTCTTC.

This sequence joins TRBV2 and TRBJ2-3, with D unclear. This CDR3 spans 10 amino acids. Germline V gene lookup returns CDR1 SNHLY and CDR2 FYNNEI. Trimming took 9 bases from V and 0 from J, leaving 1 base between them. CDR3 loop: CASSTDTQYF. The CDR3 region has the DNA TGTGCCAGTAGCACAGATACGCAGTATTTT.

The chain links TRBV7-3 to TRBJ2-3; 9 bases map to TRBD2. This CDR3 comprises 14 residues. V lost 3 bases to trimming and J lost 5 bases; unmatched junction nucleotides: 3. The germline V gene has CDR1 SGHTA and CDR2 FQGTGA. DNA for the CDR3: TGTGCCAGCAGCTTTAGCGGGAGAAGAGATACGCAGTATTTT. Amino acids: CASSFSGRRDTQYF.